This T cell receptor (beta chain) was sequenced in a study of blood T cell repertoires in COVID-19. Study-level background: The study drew acute and convalescent COVID-19 samples from the United States, Italy and Spain. The analysed material was cDNA or gDNA that came from T cells, B-cell-depleted T cells, or PBMCs.

This clone occurred many times. The CDR3 is 12 residues long. The germline CDR1 and CDR2 sequences are MNHEY and SVGAGI. V was shortened by 6 bases and J by 6 bases, with 12 bases between the two germline ends. In the original analysis: Amplification of reference gene primers was used by the study to estimate nucleated cell counts. Sequencing was performed with immunoSEQ multiplex PCR; in TCRdb, only in-frame clones are kept and a portion is missing. That table is the source of V, J and clone size, and D and trimming were worked out from the DNA. In the table there are approximately 190,000 clones, 65% to 85% of which are singletons.

The sample was peripheral blood. The chain is built from TRBV6-5 and TRBJ2-7, with a weak D call TRBD1 (6 bases). The source is a man aged 60 to 75 with active or convalescent COVID-19. The CDR3 coding sequence is TGTGCCAGCAGACAGGGTAAAGGCGAGCAGTACTTC. It yields the protein CASRQGKGEQYF.